This TCR beta chain was recorded in a study of CD8+CD57+ T cells in acquired aplastic anemia. Study-level information: Where healthy donors were concerned, CD4+ cells averaged about 10 million reads. Study-wide results and limits: Common to patients and controls were about 31 CD8+ CDR3 sequences. Patients and controls had CD8+ Simpson's diversity values that were not significantly distinct.

Germline V gene data show CDR1 as SNHLY and CDR2 as FYNNEI. The length of the CDR3 is 13 residues. Trimming cost V 3 bases and J 4 bases, with 9 bases left between them. On this clonotype itself: The antigen is undetermined.

Profiles of TCR beta VDJ and CDR3 were generated from a genomic DNA template. TCRdb used MiXCR to reprocess the reads, holding one entry per CDR3 protein. The sample records 200,000 to 250,000 distinct CDR3 sequences, 34% being singletons. The V and J genes are TRBV2 and TRBJ1-2; D possibly corresponds to TRBD1 (6 bases). The TCR originated in a human donor in good health, serving as a control. Source material: sorted CD4+, CD8+, or CD8+CD57+ T cells (not recorded which) from PBMCs. This chain's CDR3 is CASSEDSRYGYTF. In DNA form, the CDR3 reads TGTGCCAGCAGTGAGGACAGCCGCTATGGCTACACCTTC.